One T cell receptor beta chain is described in this entry. The data are from a study of OX40 agonist ivuxolimab in advanced cancers. Study as a whole: Treatment of patients was with ivuxolimab, an agonistic anti-OX40 (CD134) antibody.

Germline values: CDR1 SGHVS, CDR2 FQNEAQ. This CDR3 spans 13 amino acids. V was cut by 3 bases and J by 8 bases, with 13 bases left in between. Any history of autoimmune disease or systemic immunosuppression disqualified patients. Assay: immunoSEQ multiplex PCR; the TCRdb copy retains only in-frame clones and omits some. The data show approximately 82,000 clones, about 91% seen once. The J gene is TRBJ1-1, the V gene TRBV7-8, with D perhaps matching TRBD1 (5 bases). The sequence derives from an adult with an advanced solid tumor such as melanoma, head and neck, liver or kidney cancer. Sequencing used CD4+ or CD8+ T cells sorted from blood, obtained in a trial of the OX40 agonist ivuxolimab. The CDR3: CASSFAGTTEAFF. The CDR3 DNA follows: TGTGCCAGCAGCTTCGCCGGGACGACAGAAGCTTTCTTT.